The 28 T cell receptor beta chains reported below all come from one sample, sequenced in a study of blood T cell repertoires in COVID-19 (dated by TCRdb to 2019 to 2021). Library preparation was by the immunoSEQ multiplex PCR assay. TCRdb mirrors the immuneACCESS table, restricted to in-frame sequences. Some clones are absent from its copies; in checked studies, under half trace to an unresolved V gene, and the reason for the others is unknown. Present in this sample are some 270,000 clones, about 89% of which were seen just once. The top ten clones comprise about 10% of the sample. The sequenced sample consisted of peripheral blood. The receptors derive from a man aged 35 to 55 with active or convalescent COVID-19.

This clone was seen a handful of times. The rearrangement links TRBV7-3 to TRBJ1-1, with unresolved D. V was cut by 5 bases and J by 4 bases, with 11 bases left in between. CDR3 length: 13 amino acids. CDR1 SGHTA and CDR2 FQGTGA come from the germline V gene. The CDR3 sequence: CASSPLGATEAFF. CDR3 coding DNA: TGTGCCAGCAGCCCCCTTGGAGCCACTGAAGCTTTCTTT.

The CDR3 sequence is CASSFREDYGYTF. CDR3 nucleotide sequence: TGCGCCAGCAGCTTCAGGGAAGACTATGGCTACACCTTC. This chain connects TRBV5-1 to TRBJ1-2, with D perhaps TRBD1 (5 bases). This CDR3 is built from 13 residues. CDR1 and CDR2 (germline): SGHRS, YFSETQ. Trimming took 2 bases from V and 3 from J, leaving 8 bases between them.

The V gene is TRBV3-1 (or the pseudogene TRBV3-2), the J gene TRBJ2-4; D is uncertain. V gave up 4 bases and J gave up 0 bases, with 10 bases separating them. This CDR3 has 15 amino acids. Germline V gene data show CDR1 as LGHDT and CDR2 as YNNKEL (reference sequence). The CDR3: CASSPNSIAKNIQYF. Here the CDR3 DNA reads TGTGCCAGCAGCCCAAATTCTATAGCCAAAAACATTCAGTACTTC.

This chain joins TRBV19 and TRBJ2-7, with 9 nucleotides matching TRBD1. Germline V gene lookup returns CDR1 LNHDA and CDR2 SQIVND (reference sequence). This CDR3 is 15 amino acids long. The trim removed 4 bases at V and 0 bases at J, leaving 4 bases unmatched. The CDR3 region is CASSRRTGVSYEQYF. CDR3 coding DNA: TGTGCCAGTAGTAGACGGACAGGGGTCTCCTACGAGCAGTACTTC.

In its sample, this clone was seen once. The J gene is TRBJ2-7, the V gene TRBV24-1, with TRBD2 identical over 8 bases. J lost 5 bases, V lost 5 bases, and 7 bases had no gene match. Germline V lookup: CDR1 KGHDR, CDR2 SFDVKD. The CDR3 sequence is 14 residues long. The CDR3: CATSAGRATNEQYF. In DNA, the CDR3 is TGTGCCACCAGTGCCGGGAGGGCCACGAACGAGCAGTACTTC.

This chain links TRBV28 with TRBJ1-1, with 9 bases identical to TRBD1. The CDR3 consists of 13 residues. The germline V gene encodes CDR1 MDHEN and CDR2 SYDVKM. V lost 11 bases, J lost 6 bases, and 10 bases stayed unmatched. This chain's CDR3 is CAARDRVTAEAFF. In DNA, the CDR3 is TGTGCCGCCCGGGACAGGGTCACCGCTGAAGCTTTCTTT. Using reference TRBV28 and TRBJ1-1 for the parts outside the CDR3, the full variable domain is DVKVTQSSRYLVKRTGEKVFLECVQDMDHENMFWYRQDPGLGLRLIYFSYDVKMKEKGDIPEGYSVSREKKERFSLILESASTNQTSMYLCAARDRVTAEAFFGQGTRLTVV.

The rearrangement joins TRBV2 to TRBJ1-6; D not certain. There are 15 residues in the CDR3. The germline V gene has CDR1 SNHLY and CDR2 FYNNEI. V gave up 4 bases and J gave up 7 bases, with 14 bases separating them. Here the CDR3 reads CASSGGSRDNSPLHF. The CDR3 DNA is TGTGCCAGCAGTGGCGGCAGTCGAGACAATTCACCCCTCCACTTT.

This chain uses TRBV5-1 with TRBJ2-2, with 7 bases matching TRBD1. The J segment lost 5 bases and the V segment lost 5 bases, leaving 9 bases of the junction unmatched. Germline V gene data show CDR1 as SGHRS and CDR2 as YFSETQ. This CDR3 has 15 amino acids. The CDR3 sequence is CASSEQGLETGELFF. The CDR3 DNA reads TGCGCCAGCAGTGAACAGGGGCTCGAGACCGGGGAGCTGTTTTTT.

The chain carries TRBV2 and TRBJ1-5; a possible D gene is TRBD1 (6 bases). Germline V gene sequence: CDR1 SNHLY, CDR2 FYNNEI. The V end was cut by 6 bases, the J end by 5 bases, with 11 bases between. This CDR3 has 13 residues. CDR3 region: CASSGQPDQPQHF. CDR3 in DNA: TGTGCCAGCAGCGGACAGCCCGATCAGCCCCAGCATTTT.

CDR3 residues: CASSSQGPGETQYF. CDR3 in DNA: TGTGCCAGCAGCTCACAGGGGCCGGGGGAGACCCAGTACTTC. The V and J genes are TRBV5-6 and TRBJ2-5, with 7 positions matching TRBD1. V lost 3 bases to trimming and J lost 5 bases; unmatched junction nucleotides: 7. This CDR3 is 14 amino acids long. The germline CDR1 and CDR2 sequences are SGHDT and YYEEEE.

V is TRBV9 and J is TRBJ1-2; 10 positions match TRBD1. The CDR3 contains 17 residues. Trimming removed 3 bases from V and 8 bases from J; junction bases left unmatched: 16. Germline assignment: CDR1 SGDLS and CDR2 YYNGEE. For the CDR3, the DNA is TGTGCCAGCAGCGACCGGGACAGGGGCCATGCGCTGGTGGGCTACACCTTC. Translation: CASSDRDRGHALVGYTF.

This chain joins TRBV7-9 and TRBJ1-1; 8 bases agree with TRBD1. V trimming: 2 bases; J trimming: 5 bases; junction bases outside the gene matches: 4. The CDR3 runs 14 residues. CDR1 SEHNR and CDR2 FQNEAQ come from the germline V gene (reference sequence). Here the CDR3 reads CASSLIQGDTEAFF. CDR3 bases: TGTGCCAGCAGCTTAATACAGGGGGATACTGAAGCTTTCTTT.

The V call is TRBV19, the J call TRBJ1-2; tentatively, D is TRBD1 (5 bases). The CDR3 sequence is 14 residues long. V gave up 5 bases and J gave up 1 base, with 11 bases separating them. The V gene's germline CDR1 is LNHDA and CDR2 SQIVND (reference sequence). The CDR3 region is CASSSGQINYGYTF. The CDR3, as DNA: TGTGCCAGTAGTTCCGGACAAATTAACTATGGCTACACCTTC.

This clone has a single count. CDR3 protein: CASSLAPTDTQYF. The CDR3 DNA follows: TGTGCCAGCAGCTTGGCTCCTACAGATACGCAGTATTTT. This chain joins TRBV5-4 and TRBJ2-3; no clear D gene. The CDR3 spans 13 residues. Germline lookup yields CDR1 SGHNT and CDR2 YYREEE (reference sequence). The V end lost 0 bases, the J end lost 3 bases, and 5 bases lay between the germline ends.

The rearrangement uses TRBV18 and TRBJ1-5; weak D call: TRBD1 (6 bases). V dropped 4 bases and J dropped 3 bases, with 16 bases sitting between them. Germline V gene lookup returns CDR1 KGHSH and CDR2 LQKENI. The CDR3 runs 16 residues. The CDR3 region is CASSLGQGGINQPQHF. As DNA, the CDR3 is TGTGCCAGCTCACTAGGACAAGGGGGTATCAATCAGCCCCAGCATTTT.

The chain uses TRBV5-1 and TRBJ1-6, with D uncertain. The V gene's germline CDR1 is SGHRS and CDR2 YFSETQ. This CDR3 comprises 14 residues. V shed 4 bases and J shed 6 bases, with 11 bases lying between them. In DNA form, the CDR3 reads TGCGCCAGCAGCCGAGACATCGGTAATTCACCCCTCCACTTT. It yields the protein CASSRDIGNSPLHF.

V and J are TRBV4-1 and TRBJ1-1; D gene ambiguous. Per germline, CDR1 MGHRA and CDR2 YSYEKL. The CDR3 totals 15 residues. The V gene lost 0 bases and the J gene lost 0 bases, with 8 bases spanning the gap. The CDR3 DNA is TGCGCCAGCAGCCAAGACCCGAGAATGAACACTGAAGCTTTCTTT. Translating it yields CASSQDPRMNTEAFF.

V and J are TRBV29-1 and TRBJ2-1; possibly TRBD1 for D (6 bases). Germline CDR1 is SQVTM and CDR2 is ANQGSEA. Trimming left V 6 bases short and J 4 bases short, with 13 bases between. The CDR3 sequence is 13 residues long. The CDR3 region is CSVGQTVYNEQFF. CDR3 DNA: TGCAGCGTCGGACAGACAGTTTACAATGAGCAGTTCTTC.

This clone occurred once. The CDR3 region is CASVTGGGDTQYF. In nucleotides, the CDR3 is TGTGCCAGCGTAACAGGGGGAGGGGATACGCAGTATTTT. The chain recombines TRBV6-5 with TRBJ2-3; D is perhaps TRBD1 (8 bases). The CDR3 is made up of 13 amino acids. The germline gives CDR1 MNHEY, CDR2 SVGAGI. The germline V and J ends were trimmed by 8 bases and 6 bases, with 15 bases remaining between them.

V and J are TRBV7-6 and TRBJ2-3, with 10 nucleotides matching TRBD2. Germline CDR1 reads SGHVS; CDR2 reads FNYEAQ. This CDR3 is 18 amino acids long. Trimming at V came to 0 bases and at J to 1 base, leaving 7 bases not matched to a gene. The CDR3 DNA reads as TGTGCCAGCAGCTTAGCGTCGGCCAGCGGGGGGGGCACAGATACGCAGTATTTT. Its translation: CASSLASASGGGTDTQYF.

The V gene is TRBV4-1, the J gene TRBJ1-1; the D is unclear. This CDR3 is built from 14 residues. The V end lost 3 bases, the J end lost 3 bases, and 11 bases lay between the germline ends. CDR1 and CDR2 from the germline V gene are MGHRA and YSYEKL. CDR3: CASSQRGFDTEAFF. The CDR3, as DNA: TGCGCCAGCAGCCAGCGAGGGTTCGACACTGAAGCTTTCTTT.

The chain employs TRBV5-1 and TRBJ1-6; a possible D gene is TRBD1 (5 bases). V lost 1 base and J 6 bases, leaving 8 bases between the germline ends. The germline V gene encodes CDR1 SGHRS and CDR2 YFSETQ. CDR3 length equals 14 residues. As DNA, the CDR3 is TGCGCCAGCAGCTTGACAGGTTTTAATTCACCCCTCCACTTT. It encodes CASSLTGFNSPLHF.

This clone has only a few counts. The V and J genes are TRBV4-1 and TRBJ2-3; 15 bases are a match to TRBD2. After removal of 3 bases from V and 9 bases from J, the junction contained 10 bases not matched to a gene. Germline lookup yields CDR1 MGHRA and CDR2 YSYEKL. The CDR3 runs 17 residues. In nucleotides, the CDR3 is TGCGCCAGCAGCCAGGCGGGACTAGCGGGGGGCCCCCTCACGCAGTATTTT. Translating it yields CASSQAGLAGGPLTQYF.

V and J are TRBV20-1 and TRBJ1-2; TRBD1 might be the D (6 bases). The CDR3 contains 14 residues. Trimming stripped 3 bases from V and 3 bases from J, with 14 bases between. Germline values: CDR1 DFQATT, CDR2 SNEGSKA (reference sequence). This CDR3 is CSASRTEMYYGYTF. The CDR3 DNA is TGCAGTGCTAGTAGGACAGAAATGTACTATGGCTACACCTTC.

The chain has TRBV7-2 and TRBJ1-4; D is perhaps TRBD1 (6 bases). The CDR3 length is 13 residues. In germline, CDR1 is SGHTA, CDR2 FQGNSA. Trimming removed 5 bases from V and 13 bases from J, with 17 bases in between. CDR3 bases: TGTGCCAGCAGCCCGAACCCCAGGGGAGTACTGTTTTTT. Protein: CASSPNPRGVLFF.

The chain carries TRBV6-5 and TRBJ2-7; 8 positions agree with TRBD1. Germline V gene sequence: CDR1 MNHEY, CDR2 SVGAGI. After removal of 0 bases from V and 3 bases from J, the junction contained 4 bases not matched to a gene. The CDR3 runs 15 residues. The CDR3: CASSYSGGQDYEQYF. The CDR3 DNA sequence: TGTGCCAGCAGTTACTCGGGGGGACAGGACTACGAGCAGTACTTC.

The chain couples TRBV7-3 to TRBJ1-5; TRBD1 matches 9 bases. Germline CDR1 SGHTA, CDR2 FQGTGA. Trimming took 2 bases from V and 4 from J; bases not matched to a gene: 12. This CDR3 comprises 18 residues. CDR3 in DNA: TGTGCCAGCAGCTTAGGCCTCGGCTGGACAGGGGTAAATCAGCCCCAGCATTTT. This sequence encodes CASSLGLGWTGVNQPQHF.

This chain uses TRBV7-6 with TRBJ2-6; D is unclear. V lost 8 bases, J lost 0 bases, and 11 bases lay in between. CDR1 is SGHVS and CDR2 is FNYEAQ in the germline V gene. The CDR3 loop spans 15 amino acids. This chain's CDR3 is CASGSGISGANVLTF. Here the CDR3 DNA reads TGTGCCAGCGGCTCAGGAATCTCTGGGGCCAACGTCCTGACTTTC.